These 11 T cell receptor beta chains came from one sample sequenced in a study of blood T cell repertoires in COVID-19. Using immunoSEQ multiplex PCR, the repertoire was profiled, and TCRdb retains in-frame clones only, with some absent. The sample includes some 170,000 clones, roughly 87% of them seen just once. The sequenced material came from PBMCs or T cells enriched from blood (not recorded which). The receptors were gathered from a human donor with acute COVID-19. The donor label of this sample is uncertain.

This clone was seen only a few times. V and J are TRBV25-1 and TRBJ1-1; D not certain. V lost 6 bases to trimming and J lost 0 bases, with 8 bases between them. Germline V gives CDR1 MGHDK, CDR2 SYGVNS. The CDR3 extends over 13 amino acids. This CDR3 is CASSPDLNTEAFF. The CDR3 bases are TGTGCCAGCAGCCCAGACTTGAACACTGAAGCTTTCTTT.

The chain employs TRBV19 and TRBJ1-5, with 10 bases that match TRBD1. The CDR3 covers 16 residues. V shed 5 bases and J 3 bases; nucleotides not matched to a gene: 7. CDR1 is LNHDA, CDR2 SQIVND, per germline (reference sequence). This CDR3 reads CASSPRTGGDNQPQHF. In DNA, the CDR3 is TGTGCCAGTAGTCCTCGGACAGGGGGAGACAATCAGCCCCAGCATTTT.

V gene TRBV5-3 combines with J gene TRBJ1-5; D is unresolved. TRBV5-3 counts as an open reading frame of uncertain function. The CDR3 has 13 residues. The V end was cut by 10 bases, the J end by 5 bases, with 16 bases between. CDR3 amino acids: CAHVEGEDQPQHF. DNA for the CDR3: TGTGCCCATGTGGAGGGAGAGGATCAGCCCCAGCATTTT.

CDR3 sequence reads: CASSGLTSGGTNTGELFF. The CDR3 bases are TGTGCCAGCAGCGGACTCACTAGCGGGGGGACGAACACCGGGGAGCTGTTTTTT. The chain uses TRBV9 and TRBJ2-2, with TRBD2 matching 12 bases. This CDR3 comprises 18 residues. Germline loops: CDR1 SGDLS, CDR2 YYNGEE. Unmatched junction bases numbered 6, after V lost 3 bases and J lost 0 bases.

The chain carries TRBV2 and TRBJ1-5; perhaps TRBD1 as D (5 bases). V was shortened by 5 bases and J by 5 bases, with 10 bases between the two germline ends. The CDR3 runs to 13 residues. Germline-derived CDR1 and CDR2 are SNHLY and FYNNEI. Here the CDR3 reads CASSRGVDQPQHF. In DNA form, the CDR3 reads TGTGCCAGCAGTCGGGGGGTGGATCAGCCCCAGCATTTT.

The chain links TRBV5-1 to TRBJ1-2; TRBD1 matches at 8 bases. The germline V gene encodes CDR1 SGHRS and CDR2 YFSETQ. V lost 0 bases and J lost 6; bases outside the gene matches: 4. The CDR3 loop spans 14 amino acids. The CDR3 bases are TGCGCCAGCAGCTTGGAACAGGGGGTTGATGGCTACACCTTC. As protein: CASSLEQGVDGYTF.

This clone has only one observation. This chain uses TRBV20-1 with TRBJ2-7, with D perhaps matching TRBD2 (7 bases). CDR3 size: 15 residues. Looked up from germline, CDR1 is DFQATT and CDR2 is SNEGSKA (reference sequence). V lost 3 bases to trimming and J lost 2 bases, with 17 bases between them. CDR3 nucleotide sequence: TGCAGTGCTAGTTCGGGGGCTAGCGGTACCTACGAGCAGTACTTC. Its translation: CSASSGASGTYEQYF.

This clone was counted a single time. This chain connects TRBV30 to TRBJ2-3; 8 positions match TRBD2. The CDR3 loop spans 16 amino acids. The V gene end was trimmed by 3 bases and the J gene end by 8 bases; junction bases not matched to a gene: 16. CDR1 is GTSNPN, CDR2 SVGIG, per germline (reference sequence). CDR3 loop: CAWRRKAAGREGTQYF. The CDR3, as DNA: TGTGCCTGGAGGAGGAAAGCGGCGGGCCGGGAGGGTACGCAGTATTTT.

The V and J genes are TRBV6-5 and TRBJ1-2, with TRBD1 matching over 8 bases. The CDR3 loop spans 13 amino acids. Germline loops: CDR1 MNHEY, CDR2 SVGAGI. Losses at the gene ends were 8 bases for V and 7 bases for J; bases not matched to a gene: 9. The CDR3 coding sequence is TGTGCCAGCCAGTCCCAGGGGGCGGGTGGCTACACCTTC. This encodes CASQSQGAGGYTF.

Here the CDR3 reads CASSQARQGDSPLHF. The DNA for the CDR3 is TGTGCCAGCAGCCAAGCCCGACAGGGGGATTCACCCCTCCACTTT. This chain uses TRBV3-1 (or the pseudogene TRBV3-2) with TRBJ1-6, with 9 positions matching TRBD1. The CDR3 spans 15 residues. Germline assignment: CDR1 LGHDT and CDR2 YNNKEL (reference sequence). Unmatched junction bases numbered 3, after V lost 1 base and J lost 8 bases.

The chain has TRBV4-1 and TRBJ1-2; 11 positions agree with TRBD1. The CDR3 consists of 14 residues. Germline trimming cut 2 bases from V and 8 bases from J; bases unmatched to any gene: 4. The germline gives CDR1 MGHRA, CDR2 YSYEKL. CDR3 residues: CASSQPGQGAGYTF. In DNA, the CDR3 is TGCGCCAGCAGCCAACCCGGACAGGGGGCGGGCTACACCTTC.